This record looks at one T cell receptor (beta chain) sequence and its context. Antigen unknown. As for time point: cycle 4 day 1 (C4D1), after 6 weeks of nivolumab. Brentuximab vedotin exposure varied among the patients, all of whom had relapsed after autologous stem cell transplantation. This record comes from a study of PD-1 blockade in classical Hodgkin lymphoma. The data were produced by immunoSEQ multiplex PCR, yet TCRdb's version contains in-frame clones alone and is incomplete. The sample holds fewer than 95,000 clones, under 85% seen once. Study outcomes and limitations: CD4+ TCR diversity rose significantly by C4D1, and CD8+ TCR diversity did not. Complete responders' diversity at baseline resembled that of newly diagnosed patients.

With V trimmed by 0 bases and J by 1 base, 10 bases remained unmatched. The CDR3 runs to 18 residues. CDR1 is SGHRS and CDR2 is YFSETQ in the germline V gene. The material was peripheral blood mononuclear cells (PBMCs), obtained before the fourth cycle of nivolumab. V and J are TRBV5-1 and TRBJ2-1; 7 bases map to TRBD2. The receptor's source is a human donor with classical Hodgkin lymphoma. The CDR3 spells CASSLGRGGRGSYNEQFF. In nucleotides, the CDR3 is TGCGCCAGCAGCTTGGGGCGGGGCGGGAGAGGGTCCTACAATGAGCAGTTCTTC.